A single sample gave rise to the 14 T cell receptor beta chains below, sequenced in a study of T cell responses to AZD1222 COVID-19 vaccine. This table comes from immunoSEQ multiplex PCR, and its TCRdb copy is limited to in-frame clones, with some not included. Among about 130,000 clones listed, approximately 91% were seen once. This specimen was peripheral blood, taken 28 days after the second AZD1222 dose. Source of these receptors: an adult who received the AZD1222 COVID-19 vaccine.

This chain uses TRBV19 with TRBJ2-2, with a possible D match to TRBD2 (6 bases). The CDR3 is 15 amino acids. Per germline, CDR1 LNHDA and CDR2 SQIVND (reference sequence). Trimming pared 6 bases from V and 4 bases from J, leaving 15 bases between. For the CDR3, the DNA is TGTGCCAGTAGCCGAGGAGGGTCGGGCACCGGGGAGCTGTTTTTT. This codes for CASSRGGSGTGELFF. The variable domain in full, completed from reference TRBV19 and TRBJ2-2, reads DGGITQSPKYLFRKEGQNVTLSCEQNLNHDAMYWYRQDPGQGLRLIYYSQIVNDFQKGDIAEGYSVSREKKESFPLTVTSAQKNPTAFYLCASSRGGSGTGELFFGEGSRLTVL.

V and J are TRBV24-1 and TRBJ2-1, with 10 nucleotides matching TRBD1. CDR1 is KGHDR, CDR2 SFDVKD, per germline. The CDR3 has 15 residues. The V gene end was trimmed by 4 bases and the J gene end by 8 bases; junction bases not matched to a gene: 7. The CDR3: CATSDPGQGGHEQFF. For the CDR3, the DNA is TGTGCCACCAGTGACCCAGGACAGGGGGGGCATGAGCAGTTCTTC.

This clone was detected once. The CDR3 loop is CASSEAGPEAFF. DNA of the CDR3: TGTGCCAGCAGTGAAGCGGGACCTGAAGCTTTCTTT. The chain recombines TRBV2 with TRBJ1-1; a weak D match, TRBD1 (5 bases). Germline values: CDR1 SNHLY, CDR2 FYNNEI. V was trimmed by 0 bases and J by 6 bases, leaving 5 bases between them. CDR3 length equals 12 residues.

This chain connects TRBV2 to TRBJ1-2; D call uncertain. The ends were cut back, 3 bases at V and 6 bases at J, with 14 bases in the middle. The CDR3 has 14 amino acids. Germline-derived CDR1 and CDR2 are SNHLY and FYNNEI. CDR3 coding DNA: TGTGCCAGCAGTGAGCAGGCGACCTATAATGGCTACACCTTC. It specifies CASSEQATYNGYTF.

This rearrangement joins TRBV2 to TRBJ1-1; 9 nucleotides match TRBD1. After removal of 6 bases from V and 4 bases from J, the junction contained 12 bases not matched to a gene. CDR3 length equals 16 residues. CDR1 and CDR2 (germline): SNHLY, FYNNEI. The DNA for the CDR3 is TGTGCCAGCAGCCGACAGGGGGGGACCACAGCCACTGAAGCTTTCTTT. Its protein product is CASSRQGGTTATEAFF.

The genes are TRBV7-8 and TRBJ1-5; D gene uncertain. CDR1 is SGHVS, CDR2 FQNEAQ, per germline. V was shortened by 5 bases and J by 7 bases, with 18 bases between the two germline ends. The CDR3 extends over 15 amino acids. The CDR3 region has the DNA TGTGCCAGCAGCCGGGAACTGGGGATGAAGCAGCCCCAGCATTTT. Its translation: CASSRELGMKQPQHF.

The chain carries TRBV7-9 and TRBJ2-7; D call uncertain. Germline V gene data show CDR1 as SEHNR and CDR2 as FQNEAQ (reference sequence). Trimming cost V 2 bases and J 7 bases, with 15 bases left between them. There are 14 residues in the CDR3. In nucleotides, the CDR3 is TGTGCCAGCAGCTTAAAGTTTTCGGGCGGAGAGCAGTACTTC. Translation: CASSLKFSGGEQYF.

CDR3: CASSEVRGSEQFF. In DNA form, the CDR3 reads TGTGCCAGCAGTGAAGTACGTGGGAGTGAGCAGTTCTTC. The chain combines TRBV2 with TRBJ2-1; TRBD2 is a possible D gene (5 bases). V lost 1 base to trimming and J lost 9 bases, with 10 bases between them. Germline V CDR1 and CDR2: SNHLY, FYNNEI. This CDR3 has 13 amino acids.

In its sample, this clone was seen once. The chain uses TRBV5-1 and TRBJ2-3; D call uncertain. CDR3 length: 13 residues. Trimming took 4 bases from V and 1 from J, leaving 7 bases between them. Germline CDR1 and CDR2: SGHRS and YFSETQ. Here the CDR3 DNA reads TGCGCCAGCAGCCTGACGGGCACAGATACGCAGTATTTT. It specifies CASSLTGTDTQYF. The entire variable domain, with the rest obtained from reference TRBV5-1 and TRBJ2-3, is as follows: KAGVTQTPRYLIKTRGQQVTLSCSPISGHRSVSWYQQTPGQGLQFLFEYFSETQRNKGNFPGRFSGRQFSNSRSEMNVSTLELGDSALYLCASSLTGTDTQYFGPGTRLTVL.

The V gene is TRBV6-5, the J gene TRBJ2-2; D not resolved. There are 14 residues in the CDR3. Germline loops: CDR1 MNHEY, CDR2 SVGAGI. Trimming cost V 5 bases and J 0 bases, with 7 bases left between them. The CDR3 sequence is CASSIGPNTGELFF. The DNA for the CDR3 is TGTGCCAGCAGTATCGGACCGAACACCGGGGAGCTGTTTTTT.

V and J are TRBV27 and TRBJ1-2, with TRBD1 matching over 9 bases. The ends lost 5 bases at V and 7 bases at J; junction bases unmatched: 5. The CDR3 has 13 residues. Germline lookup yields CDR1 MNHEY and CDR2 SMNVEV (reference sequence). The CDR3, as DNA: TGTGCCAGCAGTGGACAGGGGTTGGTTGGCTACACCTTC. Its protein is CASSGQGLVGYTF.

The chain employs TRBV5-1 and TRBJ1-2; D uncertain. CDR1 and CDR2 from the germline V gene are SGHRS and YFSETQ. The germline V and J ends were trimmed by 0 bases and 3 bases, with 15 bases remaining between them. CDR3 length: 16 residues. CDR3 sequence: CASSLEWGADYYGYTF. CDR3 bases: TGCGCCAGCAGCTTGGAGTGGGGAGCAGATTACTATGGCTACACCTTC.

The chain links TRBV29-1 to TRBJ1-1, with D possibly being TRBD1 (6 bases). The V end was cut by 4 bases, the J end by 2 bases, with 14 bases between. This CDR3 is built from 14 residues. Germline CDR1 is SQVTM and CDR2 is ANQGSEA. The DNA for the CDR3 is TGCAGCGTTGGCGGGGGCGATTCTAACACTGAAGCTTTCTTT. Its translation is CSVGGGDSNTEAFF.

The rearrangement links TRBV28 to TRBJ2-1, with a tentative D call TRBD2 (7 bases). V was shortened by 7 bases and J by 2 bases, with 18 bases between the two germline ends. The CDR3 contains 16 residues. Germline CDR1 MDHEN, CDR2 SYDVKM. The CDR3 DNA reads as TGTGCCAGCACCCCTGGGGGGGCGGGAGCCTACAATGAGCAGTTCTTC. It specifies CASTPGGAGAYNEQFF. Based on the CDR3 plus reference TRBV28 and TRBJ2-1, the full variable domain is DVKVTQSSRYLVKRTGEKVFLECVQDMDHENMFWYRQDPGLGLRLIYFSYDVKMKEKGDIPEGYSVSREKKERFSLILESASTNQTSMYLCASTPGGAGAYNEQFFGPGTRLTVL.